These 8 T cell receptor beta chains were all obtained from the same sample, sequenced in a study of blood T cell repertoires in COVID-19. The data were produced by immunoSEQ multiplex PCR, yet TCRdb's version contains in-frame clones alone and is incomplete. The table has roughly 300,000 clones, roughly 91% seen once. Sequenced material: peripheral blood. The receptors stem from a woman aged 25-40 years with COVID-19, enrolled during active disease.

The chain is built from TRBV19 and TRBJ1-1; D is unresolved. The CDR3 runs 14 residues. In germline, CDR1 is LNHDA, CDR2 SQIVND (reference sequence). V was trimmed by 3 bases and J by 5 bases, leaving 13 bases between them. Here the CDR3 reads CASSIELLRTEAFF. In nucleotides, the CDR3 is TGTGCCAGTAGTATTGAACTTCTGCGGACTGAAGCTTTCTTT.

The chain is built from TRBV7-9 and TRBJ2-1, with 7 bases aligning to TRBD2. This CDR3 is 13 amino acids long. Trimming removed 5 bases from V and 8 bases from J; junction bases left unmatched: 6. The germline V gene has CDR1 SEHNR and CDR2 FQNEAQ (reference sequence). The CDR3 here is CASSPLAGDEQFF. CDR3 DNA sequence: TGTGCCAGCAGCCCCTTAGCGGGTGATGAGCAGTTCTTC.

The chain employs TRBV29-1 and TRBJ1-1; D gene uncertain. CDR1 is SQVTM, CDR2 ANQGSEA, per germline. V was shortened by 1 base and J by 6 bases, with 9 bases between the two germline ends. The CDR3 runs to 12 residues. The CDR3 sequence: CSVEAPGAEAFF. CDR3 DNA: TGCAGCGTTGAAGCCCCCGGAGCTGAAGCTTTCTTT.

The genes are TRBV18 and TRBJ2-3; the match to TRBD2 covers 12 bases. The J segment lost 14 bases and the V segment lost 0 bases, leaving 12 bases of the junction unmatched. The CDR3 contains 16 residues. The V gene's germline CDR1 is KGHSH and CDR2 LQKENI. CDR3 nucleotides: TGTGCCAGCTCACCACCGAGACTAGCGGGGGCCGCCTCCCTGTATTTT. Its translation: CASSPPRLAGAASLYF.

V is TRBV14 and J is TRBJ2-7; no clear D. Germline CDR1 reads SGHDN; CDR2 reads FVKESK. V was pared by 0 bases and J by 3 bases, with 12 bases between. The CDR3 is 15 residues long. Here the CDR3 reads CASSQEYSPIYEQYF. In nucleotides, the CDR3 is TGTGCCAGCAGCCAAGAGTACAGCCCAATCTACGAGCAGTACTTC.

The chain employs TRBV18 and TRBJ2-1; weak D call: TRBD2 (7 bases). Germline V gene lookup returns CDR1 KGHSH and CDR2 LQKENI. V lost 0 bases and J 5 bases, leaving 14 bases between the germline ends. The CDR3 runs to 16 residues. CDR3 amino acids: CASSPPSAGAHNEQFF. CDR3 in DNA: TGTGCCAGCTCACCACCGTCGGCGGGGGCCCACAATGAGCAGTTCTTC.

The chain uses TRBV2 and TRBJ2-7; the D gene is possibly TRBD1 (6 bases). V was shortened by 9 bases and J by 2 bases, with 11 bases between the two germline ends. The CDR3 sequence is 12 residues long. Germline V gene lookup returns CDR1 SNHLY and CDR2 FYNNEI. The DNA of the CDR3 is TGTGCCAGTGGACAGTACACCTACGAGCAGTACTTC. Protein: CASGQYTYEQYF.

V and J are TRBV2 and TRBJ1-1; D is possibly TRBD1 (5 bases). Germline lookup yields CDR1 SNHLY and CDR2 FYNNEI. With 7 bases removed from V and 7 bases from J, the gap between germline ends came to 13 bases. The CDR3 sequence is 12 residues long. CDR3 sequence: CASTPGHLEAFF. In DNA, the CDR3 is TGTGCCAGCACCCCAGGACACCTTGAAGCTTTCTTT.